The 10 T cell receptor beta chains below come from one sample, sequenced in a study of early T cells in non-severe SARS-CoV-2 infection. TCRdb reprocessed the 5' RACE reads via MiXCR and lists one record per CDR3 protein. Seen here are about 77,000 distinct CDR3 sequences, about a sixth observed once, and the top ten hold approximately 2.6%. Sequences were obtained from whole blood. The receptors derive from an adult who was a healthcare worker with PCR-confirmed SARS-CoV-2 infection or an uninfected control (not recorded which).

The J gene is TRBJ2-7, the V gene TRBV18; 13 positions match TRBD2. Germline V gene sequence: CDR1 KGHSH, CDR2 LQKENI. The CDR3 runs 18 residues. J lost 5 bases, V lost 5 bases, and 15 bases had no gene match. In DNA, the CDR3 is TGTGCCAGCTCATCAGGGACTAGCGGGAACTCGAGGGGTCACGAGCAGTACTTC. Translation gives CASSSGTSGNSRGHEQYF. Using reference TRBV18 and TRBJ2-7 for the parts outside the CDR3, the full variable domain is NAGVMQNPRHLVRRRGQEARLRCSPMKGHSHVYWYRQLPEEGLKFMVYLQKENIIDESGMPKERFSAEFPKEGPSILRIQQVVRGDSAAYFCASSSGTSGNSRGHEQYFGPGTRLTVT.

This clonotype appeared many times. The chain has TRBV5-1 and TRBJ2-1; 11 bases match TRBD1. J lost 4 bases, V lost 4 bases, and 4 bases had no gene match. CDR1 is SGHRS and CDR2 is YFSETQ in the germline V gene. This CDR3 comprises 15 residues. The DNA of the CDR3 is TGCGCCAGCAGCCCGGACAGGGGGCGATACAATGAGCAGTTCTTC. Protein product: CASSPDRGRYNEQFF.

CDR3 nucleotides: TGTGCCAGCAGTGAATTGGCCCGCCCAGGACTAGCGGGAAGAAATGAGCAGTTCTTC. It specifies CASSELARPGLAGRNEQFF. This chain uses TRBV25-1 with TRBJ2-1; 12 nucleotides agree with TRBD2. CDR1 is MGHDK and CDR2 is SYGVNS in the germline V gene. V gave up 1 base and J gave up 7 bases; unmatched junction bases: 14. The CDR3 is made up of 19 amino acids.

The chain couples TRBV6-6 to TRBJ2-7, with D perhaps TRBD2 (6 bases). CDR3 length: 14 residues. CDR1 and CDR2 from the germline V gene are MNHNY and SVGAGI (reference sequence). Between the trimmed V and J ends, which lost 0 bases and 2 bases, there was a span of 8 bases. CDR3 in DNA: TGTGCCAGCAGTTACTCGGGGGGAACCTACGAGCAGTACTTC. This encodes CASSYSGGTYEQYF.

This clonotype was seen only once. The chain employs TRBV5-6 and TRBJ2-6; D is ambiguous. Per the germline V gene, CDR1 is SGHDT and CDR2 is YYEEEE. The CDR3 loop spans 16 amino acids. V lost 4 bases and J lost 3, with 14 bases in between. The CDR3 DNA reads TGTGCCAGCAGCCCGGCGTGGAGCAGTGGGGCCAACGTCCTGACTTTC. Encoded protein: CASSPAWSSGANVLTF.

This clonotype was detected a few times. The chain joins TRBV28 to TRBJ1-5; D is uncertain. The CDR3 runs 15 residues. Germline CDR1 reads MDHEN; CDR2 reads SYDVKM. V was trimmed by 4 bases and J by 1 base, leaving 11 bases between them. Here the CDR3 reads CASSYYGLSNQPQHF. CDR3 in DNA: TGTGCCAGCAGTTACTATGGACTCAGCAATCAGCCCCAGCATTTT.

The gene calls are TRBV29-1 and TRBJ1-2; D is unresolved. V was pared by 7 bases and J by 0 bases, with 12 bases between. This CDR3 has 13 amino acids. Germline V CDR1 and CDR2: SQVTM, ANQGSEA. CDR3 region: CSDDTISNYGYTF. The DNA for the CDR3 is TGCAGCGACGACACGATTTCTAACTATGGCTACACCTTC.

The chain is built from TRBV6-6 and TRBJ2-7; 7 nucleotides match TRBD1. Germline CDR1 is MNHNY and CDR2 is SVGAGI (reference sequence). The V gene end was trimmed by 7 bases and the J gene end by 6 bases; junction bases not matched to a gene: 9. CDR3 length equals 13 residues. CDR3 amino acids: CASKPGTVLEQYF. CDR3 in DNA: TGTGCCAGCAAGCCCGGGACAGTCCTCGAGCAGTACTTC.

The chain employs TRBV6-5 and TRBJ2-1, with D possibly TRBD2 on 6 matching bases. The CDR3 has 14 residues. The V end lost 5 bases, the J end lost 8 bases, and 16 bases lay between the germline ends. The V gene's germline CDR1 is MNHEY and CDR2 SVGAGI. In nucleotides, the CDR3 is TGTGCCAGCAGTAAACCAGAGTGGGGGGATGAGCAGTTCTTC. Protein product: CASSKPEWGDEQFF.

This clonotype was seen more than once but under ten times. The chain has TRBV11-2 and TRBJ2-1; D call uncertain. Germline V gene data show CDR1 as SGHAT and CDR2 as FQNNGV. CDR3 size: 13 residues. V was pared by 1 base and J by 11 bases, with 12 bases between. The CDR3 loop reads CASSLASAYQQFF. In nucleotides, the CDR3 is TGTGCCAGCAGCTTAGCGTCAGCGTATCAGCAGTTCTTC.